The present TCR beta chain was sequenced within a study of shared clonotypes between healthy human individuals. V shed 6 bases and J shed 0 bases, with 11 bases lying between them. Per germline, CDR1 MNHNS and CDR2 SASEGT. The CDR3 contains 15 residues. Profiling relied on immunoSEQ multiplex PCR, and the TCRdb table lists in-frame clones only, not all of them. The table records over 2 million clones, over 85% of them present only once. This sequence joins TRBV6-1 and TRBJ2-2; the D is unclear. Material for sequencing was naive CD4+ T cells sorted from blood. Documented subset: CD45RA+ positively selected. This sequence originates from a man younger than 30 in good health. The CDR3 bases are TGTGCCAGCAGATTGGCAGCCTCGAACACCGGGGAGCTGTTTTTT. Amino acids: CASRLAASNTGELFF.